These T cell receptor beta chains were read from a single sample in a study of T cells after yellow fever vaccination. TCRdb analysed the 5' RACE reads with MiXCR anew, one entry per CDR3 protein. The table lists 300,000 to 400,000 distinct CDR3 sequences, about 12% of them singletons. The starting material was CD4+ T cells sorted from PBMCs, obtained 15 days after the yellow fever booster vaccination. These receptors all stem from a man younger than 35 who received the YFV17D yellow fever vaccine. Both conserved end residues are part of each CDR3. Each record gives: D gene, J gene, V gene, clone size, CDR3 DNA, CDR3 protein. The D gene is left open where the match is weak. Size is stated for part of the rows, as once, few or many counts, or as a class when the clone is expanded.

d_gene: .
j_gene: TRBJ1-5
v_gene: TRBV20-1
abundance: many
CDR3nt: TGCAGTGCTAGAGACAGGGATCAGCCCCAGCATTTT
CDR3aa: CSARDRDQPQHF

d_gene: .
j_gene: TRBJ1-5
v_gene: TRBV7-2
abundance: .
CDR3nt: TGTGCCAGCAGCTGGGTAGACCGTCAGCCCCAGCATTTT
CDR3aa: CASSWVDRQPQHF

d_gene: .
j_gene: TRBJ2-3
v_gene: TRBV12-3/TRBV12-4
abundance: .
CDR3nt: TGTGCCGGGGGGGCTAGCGGTACTGATACGCAGTATTTT
CDR3aa: CAGGASGTDTQYF

d_gene: .
j_gene: TRBJ1-1
v_gene: TRBV7-2
abundance: .
CDR3nt: TGTGCCAGCAGCTTAGCCCGGTACCGAGGCACTGAAGCTTTCTTT
CDR3aa: CASSLARYRGTEAFF

d_gene: TRBD2
j_gene: TRBJ2-3
v_gene: TRBV6-1
abundance: .
CDR3nt: TGTGCCAGCAGTGAGCGGAAGCGGGGTAGCACAGATACGCAGTATTTT
CDR3aa: CASSERKRGSTDTQYF

d_gene: TRBD1
j_gene: TRBJ2-7
v_gene: TRBV4-1
abundance: many
CDR3nt: TGCGCCAGCAGCCAATCGACAGGGATATCTTACGAGCAGTACTTC
CDR3aa: CASSQSTGISYEQYF

d_gene: .
j_gene: TRBJ1-1
v_gene: TRBV3-1
abundance: few
CDR3nt: TGTGCCAGCAGCCAGATAGCGGACACTGAAGCTTTCTTT
CDR3aa: CASSQIADTEAFF

d_gene: .
j_gene: TRBJ1-1
v_gene: TRBV5-4
abundance: .
CDR3nt: TGTGCCAGCAGCTGGGAAAAGGAGAACACTGAAGCTTTCTTT
CDR3aa: CASSWEKENTEAFF

d_gene: TRBD1
j_gene: TRBJ2-2
v_gene: TRBV4-3
abundance: few
CDR3nt: TGCGCCAGCAGCCAAGAGTGGGACAGGGGGCTTTCCGGGGAGCTGTTTTTT
CDR3aa: CASSQEWDRGLSGELFF

d_gene: .
j_gene: TRBJ1-1
v_gene: TRBV7-2
abundance: few
CDR3nt: TGTGCCAGCAGCTCGCAACAGGGTTTAGGGACTGAAGCTTTCTTT
CDR3aa: CASSSQQGLGTEAFF

d_gene: TRBD2
j_gene: TRBJ2-3
v_gene: TRBV20-1
abundance: medium-sized
CDR3nt: TGCAGTGCTAGTACGGCGGGGGACTTGGACACAGATACGCAGTATTTT
CDR3aa: CSASTAGDLDTDTQYF

d_gene: TRBD1
j_gene: TRBJ2-2
v_gene: TRBV24-1
abundance: few
CDR3nt: TGTGCCACCTCCGCTTGGACAGGGGATACCGGGGAGCTGTTTTTT
CDR3aa: CATSAWTGDTGELFF

d_gene: TRBD1
j_gene: TRBJ1-6
v_gene: TRBV5-1
abundance: many
CDR3nt: TGCGCCAGCAGCTCGGGGACAGCTAATTCACCCCTCCACTTT
CDR3aa: CASSSGTANSPLHF

d_gene: TRBD1
j_gene: TRBJ1-1
v_gene: TRBV20-1
abundance: .
CDR3nt: TGCAGTGCCCCGGGACAGGGTATGAGGACTGAAGCTTTCTTT
CDR3aa: CSAPGQGMRTEAFF

d_gene: TRBD2
j_gene: TRBJ2-1
v_gene: TRBV6-5
abundance: few
CDR3nt: TGTGCCAGCAGTTACAGAAGCGGGGGGGCCCACAATGAGCAGTTCTTC
CDR3aa: CASSYRSGGAHNEQFF

d_gene: .
j_gene: TRBJ2-3
v_gene: TRBV7-2
abundance: few
CDR3nt: TGTGCCAGCAGCTTAACAGAGGCAGATACGCAGTATTTT
CDR3aa: CASSLTEADTQYF

d_gene: TRBD1
j_gene: TRBJ1-2
v_gene: TRBV5-5
abundance: .
CDR3nt: TGTGCCAGCAGCTTGGAGGCGACAGGGGATGGCTACACCTTC
CDR3aa: CASSLEATGDGYTF

d_gene: .
j_gene: TRBJ1-6
v_gene: TRBV4-1
abundance: few
CDR3nt: TGCGCCAGCAGGCTGTATGATAATTCACCCCTCCACTTT
CDR3aa: CASRLYDNSPLHF

d_gene: .
j_gene: TRBJ1-1
v_gene: TRBV11-2
abundance: .
CDR3nt: TGTGCCAGCAGCTTAGACTCTTACCGGGGTCTCGACGCTTTCTTT
CDR3aa: CASSLDSYRGLDAFF

d_gene: .
j_gene: TRBJ2-3
v_gene: TRBV5-1
abundance: many
CDR3nt: TGCGCCAGCAGCTTGGCCATTCACTCCGACCCAGCCACAGATACGCAGTATTTT
CDR3aa: CASSLAIHSDPATDTQYF

d_gene: TRBD1
j_gene: TRBJ1-2
v_gene: TRBV20-1
abundance: few
CDR3nt: TGCAGTGCCCGAGGACAGGGAGAGGGCTACACCTTC
CDR3aa: CSARGQGEGYTF

d_gene: .
j_gene: TRBJ2-5
v_gene: TRBV12-3/TRBV12-4
abundance: few
CDR3nt: TGTGCCAGCAGTTTACGGCAGTACCAAGAGACCCAGTACTTC
CDR3aa: CASSLRQYQETQYF

d_gene: TRBD2
j_gene: TRBJ2-1
v_gene: TRBV19
abundance: .
CDR3nt: TGTGCCAGTAGTTTAAGGACTAGCCGCTACAATGAGCAGTTCTTC
CDR3aa: CASSLRTSRYNEQFF

d_gene: TRBD2
j_gene: TRBJ2-5
v_gene: TRBV30
abundance: many
CDR3nt: TGTGCCTGGAGTCCGACTAGCGGGGGGGGAGAGACCCAGTACTTC
CDR3aa: CAWSPTSGGGETQYF

d_gene: .
j_gene: TRBJ2-4
v_gene: TRBV2
abundance: few
CDR3nt: TGTGCCAGCAGTGACCAGGTTGGAGCCAAAAACATTCAGTACTTC
CDR3aa: CASSDQVGAKNIQYF

d_gene: .
j_gene: TRBJ2-7
v_gene: TRBV28
abundance: .
CDR3nt: TGTGCCAGCACGTCAGATCCCTACGAGCAGTACTTC
CDR3aa: CASTSDPYEQYF

d_gene: TRBD2
j_gene: TRBJ2-3
v_gene: TRBV7-9
abundance: .
CDR3nt: TGTGCCAGCAGTTTGGCTAGCGGGGACACAGATACGCAGTATTTT
CDR3aa: CASSLASGDTDTQYF

d_gene: .
j_gene: TRBJ1-1
v_gene: TRBV9
abundance: .
CDR3nt: TGTGCCAGCAGCGCGTCGCTGGGGGGCACTGAAGCTTTCTTT
CDR3aa: CASSASLGGTEAFF

d_gene: TRBD2
j_gene: TRBJ2-5
v_gene: TRBV27
abundance: .
CDR3nt: TGTGCCAGCAGTCATACTAGCGGGGGGGCACACGAGACCCAGTACTTC
CDR3aa: CASSHTSGGAHETQYF

d_gene: .
j_gene: TRBJ2-6
v_gene: TRBV18
abundance: few
CDR3nt: TGTGCCAGCTCACCACTGGTCACTGGGGCCAACGTCCTGACTTTC
CDR3aa: CASSPLVTGANVLTF

d_gene: .
j_gene: TRBJ1-1
v_gene: TRBV14
abundance: few
CDR3nt: TGTGCCAGCAGCCAAGAGGGGCAGGGGCGGATGAACACTGAAGCTTTCTTT
CDR3aa: CASSQEGQGRMNTEAFF

d_gene: .
j_gene: TRBJ1-2
v_gene: TRBV10-3
abundance: .
CDR3nt: TGTGCCATCAGTCTGGAAGCGGGTTCTGGTGGCTACACCTTC
CDR3aa: CAISLEAGSGGYTF

d_gene: .
j_gene: TRBJ2-6
v_gene: TRBV4-3
abundance: few
CDR3nt: TGCGCCAGCAGCCAAGAGCCAAGGGCTGGGGCCAACGTCCTGACTTTC
CDR3aa: CASSQEPRAGANVLTF

d_gene: .
j_gene: TRBJ2-5
v_gene: TRBV5-1
abundance: few
CDR3nt: TGCGCCAGCAGCTTGAGTGAGGCCGCGAAGACCCAGTACTTC
CDR3aa: CASSLSEAAKTQYF

d_gene: TRBD1
j_gene: TRBJ2-7
v_gene: TRBV2
abundance: .
CDR3nt: TGTGCCAGCAAGGGGGACAGGGAAGCCTACGAGCAGTACTTC
CDR3aa: CASKGDREAYEQYF

d_gene: .
j_gene: TRBJ1-1
v_gene: TRBV7-6
abundance: .
CDR3nt: TGTGCCAGCAGCTTTTCAAGGGGCACTGAAGCTTTCTTT
CDR3aa: CASSFSRGTEAFF

d_gene: .
j_gene: TRBJ2-4
v_gene: TRBV5-4
abundance: few
CDR3nt: TGTGCCAGCAGCCACGGAGGGAACATAGCCAAAAACATTCAGTACTTC
CDR3aa: CASSHGGNIAKNIQYF

d_gene: .
j_gene: TRBJ1-2
v_gene: TRBV9
abundance: few
CDR3nt: TGTGCCAGCAGCCAAACAATGGTGGGGGAGGCTGGCTACACCTTC
CDR3aa: CASSQTMVGEAGYTF

d_gene: .
j_gene: TRBJ2-7
v_gene: TRBV7-2
abundance: many
CDR3nt: TGTGCCAGCAGCTTAGGCCTGAGCTCCTACGAGCAGTACTTC
CDR3aa: CASSLGLSSYEQYF

d_gene: TRBD2
j_gene: TRBJ2-1
v_gene: TRBV20-1
abundance: .
CDR3nt: TGCAGTGTAAAGACGGGGGGGCTTTACAATGAGCAGTTCTTC
CDR3aa: CSVKTGGLYNEQFF

d_gene: .
j_gene: TRBJ1-6
v_gene: TRBV7-9
abundance: .
CDR3nt: TGTGCCAGCAGTAGCCGCTCCTATAATTCACCCCTCCACTTT
CDR3aa: CASSSRSYNSPLHF

d_gene: .
j_gene: TRBJ2-4
v_gene: TRBV28
abundance: .
CDR3nt: TGTGCCAGCAGTCCCCCAGGGACTCTAGCCAAAAACATTCAGTACTTC
CDR3aa: CASSPPGTLAKNIQYF

d_gene: .
j_gene: TRBJ1-2
v_gene: TRBV5-5
abundance: .
CDR3nt: TGTGCCAGCAGCTTCTCGAAATGGATTCGGGATGGCTACACCTTC
CDR3aa: CASSFSKWIRDGYTF

d_gene: .
j_gene: TRBJ1-3
v_gene: TRBV7-9
abundance: many
CDR3nt: TGTGCCAGCAGCTCCAGTCCCGGAAACACCATATATTTT
CDR3aa: CASSSSPGNTIYF

d_gene: .
j_gene: TRBJ1-5
v_gene: TRBV7-9
abundance: few
CDR3nt: TGTGCCACCAGCGGAGGGGTTTATCAGCCCCAGCATTTT
CDR3aa: CATSGGVYQPQHF

d_gene: TRBD2
j_gene: TRBJ2-5
v_gene: TRBV20-1
abundance: .
CDR3nt: TGCAGTGCTTACGAGCGGGGCCAAGAGACCCAGTACTTC
CDR3aa: CSAYERGQETQYF

d_gene: .
j_gene: TRBJ2-1
v_gene: TRBV7-3
abundance: .
CDR3nt: TGTGCCAGCAGCTATAAAGGGGCTTCGGGTACCAATGAGCAGTTCTTC
CDR3aa: CASSYKGASGTNEQFF

d_gene: TRBD1
j_gene: TRBJ1-1
v_gene: TRBV20-1
abundance: .
CDR3nt: TGCAGTGCGCCGGCAGGGGGCTGGGACACTGAAGCTTTCTTT
CDR3aa: CSAPAGGWDTEAFF

d_gene: .
j_gene: TRBJ1-2
v_gene: TRBV20-1
abundance: few
CDR3nt: TGCAGTGAAAGGGGAACTTATGGCTACACCTTC
CDR3aa: CSERGTYGYTF

d_gene: .
j_gene: TRBJ1-2
v_gene: TRBV24-1
abundance: many
CDR3nt: TGTGCCACCAGTGATTCCGGGACGGCCAACTATGGCTACACCTTC
CDR3aa: CATSDSGTANYGYTF